The clone carrying this T cell receptor beta chain was detected only a few times. The antigen is unknown. This sample was taken from a study of PD-L1 blockade in urothelial cancer. Background on the study: Among blood samples, the median T cell count was 141,255. Whole-study results and caveats: Clonality of blood TCR below the median before treatment predicted better survival.

The templates were synthetic TCR analogs, and they were spiked into each PCR. Assay used: immunoSEQ multiplex PCR; TCRdb lists only in-frame clones, some missing. Of 15,000 to 20,000 clones listed, about 83% are singletons. The V gene lost 0 bases and the J gene lost 8 bases, with 11 bases spanning the gap. This CDR3 has 13 residues. Germline loops: CDR1 SGDLS, CDR2 YYNGEE. Indicated time point: peripheral blood 6 weeks after treatment start. The chain combines TRBV9 with TRBJ1-2; D remains unclear. The material was PBMCs, obtained around atezolizumab (anti-PD-L1) treatment. The TCR sequence derives from a middle-aged man with urothelial cancer. CDR3 nucleotides: TGTGCCAGCAGCGTAGGCGCCCGCGAGGGCTACACCTTC. Its protein is CASSVGAREGYTF. The full variable domain, with the rest looked up from reference TRBV9 and TRBJ1-2, is DSGVTQTPKHLITATGQRVTLRCSPRSGDLSVYWYQQSLDQGLQFLIQYYNGEERAKGNILERFSAQQFPDLHSELNLSSLELGDSALYFCASSVGAREGYTFGSGTRLTVV.